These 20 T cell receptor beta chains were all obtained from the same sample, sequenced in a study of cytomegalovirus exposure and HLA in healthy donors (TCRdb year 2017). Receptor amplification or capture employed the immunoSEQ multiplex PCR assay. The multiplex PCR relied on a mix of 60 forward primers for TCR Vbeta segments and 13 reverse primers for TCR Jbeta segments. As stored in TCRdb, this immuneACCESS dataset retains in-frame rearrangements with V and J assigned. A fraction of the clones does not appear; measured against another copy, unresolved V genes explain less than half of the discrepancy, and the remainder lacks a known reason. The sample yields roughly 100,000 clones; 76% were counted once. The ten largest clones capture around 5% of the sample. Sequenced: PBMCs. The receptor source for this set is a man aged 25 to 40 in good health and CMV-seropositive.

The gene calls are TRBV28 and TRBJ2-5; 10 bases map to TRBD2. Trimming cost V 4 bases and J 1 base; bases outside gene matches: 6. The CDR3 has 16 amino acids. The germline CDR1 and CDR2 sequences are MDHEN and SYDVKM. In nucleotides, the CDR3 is TGTGCCAGCAGTTGGTCCCTAGCGGGAGTCCAAGAGACCCAGTACTTC. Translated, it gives CASSWSLAGVQETQYF.

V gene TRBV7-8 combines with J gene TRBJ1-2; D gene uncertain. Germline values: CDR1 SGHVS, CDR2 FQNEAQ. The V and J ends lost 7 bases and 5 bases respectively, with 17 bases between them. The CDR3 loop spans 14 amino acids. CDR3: CASTLQANLYGYTF. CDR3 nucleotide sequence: TGTGCCAGCACCTTGCAGGCAAACCTTTATGGCTACACCTTC.

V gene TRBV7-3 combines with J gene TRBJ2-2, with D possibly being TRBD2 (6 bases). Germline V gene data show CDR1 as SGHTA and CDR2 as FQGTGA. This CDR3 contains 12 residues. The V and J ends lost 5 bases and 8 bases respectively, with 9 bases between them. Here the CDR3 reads CASSPGVGELFF. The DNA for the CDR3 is TGTGCCAGCAGCCCGGGGGTAGGGGAGCTGTTTTTT.

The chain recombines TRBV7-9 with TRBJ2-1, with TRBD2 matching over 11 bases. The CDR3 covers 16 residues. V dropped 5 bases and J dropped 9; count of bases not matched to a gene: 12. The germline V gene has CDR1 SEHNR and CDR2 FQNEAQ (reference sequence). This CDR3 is CASSDGIAGGPGEQFF. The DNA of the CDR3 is TGTGCCAGCAGCGACGGGATAGCGGGAGGGCCGGGTGAGCAGTTCTTC.

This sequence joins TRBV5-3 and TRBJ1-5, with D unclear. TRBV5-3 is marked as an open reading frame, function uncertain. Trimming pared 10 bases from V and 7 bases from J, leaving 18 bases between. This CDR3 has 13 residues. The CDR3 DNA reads TGTGCCGGCCGGGCCCCCGGGAAGCAGCCCCAGCATTTT. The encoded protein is CAGRAPGKQPQHF.

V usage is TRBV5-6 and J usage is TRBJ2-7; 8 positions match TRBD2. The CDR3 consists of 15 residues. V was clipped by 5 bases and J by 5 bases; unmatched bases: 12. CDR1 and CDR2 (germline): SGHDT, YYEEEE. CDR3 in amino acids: CASSSGGDAIHEQYV. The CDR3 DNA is TGTGCCAGCAGTTCGGGGGGGGATGCTATCCACGAGCAGTACGTC.

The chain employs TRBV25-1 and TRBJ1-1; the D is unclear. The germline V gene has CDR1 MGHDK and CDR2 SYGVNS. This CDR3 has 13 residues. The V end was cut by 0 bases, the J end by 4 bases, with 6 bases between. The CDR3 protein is CASSEYGSTEAFF. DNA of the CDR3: TGTGCCAGCAGTGAATATGGGAGCACTGAAGCTTTCTTT.

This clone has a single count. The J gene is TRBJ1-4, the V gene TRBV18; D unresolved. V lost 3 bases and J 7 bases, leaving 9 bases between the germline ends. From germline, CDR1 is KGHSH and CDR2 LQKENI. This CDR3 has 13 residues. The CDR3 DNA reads TGTGCCAGCTCACCCGTAACTGGTGAAAAACTGTTTTTT. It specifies CASSPVTGEKLFF.

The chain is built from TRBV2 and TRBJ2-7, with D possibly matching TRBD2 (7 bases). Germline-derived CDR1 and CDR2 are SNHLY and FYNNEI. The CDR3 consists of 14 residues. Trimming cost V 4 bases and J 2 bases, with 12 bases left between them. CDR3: CASSVRGGAYEQYV. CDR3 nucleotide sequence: TGTGCCAGCAGTGTTAGGGGGGGCGCCTACGAGCAGTACGTC.

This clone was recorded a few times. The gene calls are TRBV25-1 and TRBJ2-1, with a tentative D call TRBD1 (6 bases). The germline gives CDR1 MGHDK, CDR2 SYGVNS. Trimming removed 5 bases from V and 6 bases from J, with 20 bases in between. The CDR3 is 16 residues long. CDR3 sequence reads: CASSSRHSTGGNEQFF. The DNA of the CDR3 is TGTGCCAGCAGTTCGAGGCACTCGACAGGAGGCAATGAGCAGTTCTTC.

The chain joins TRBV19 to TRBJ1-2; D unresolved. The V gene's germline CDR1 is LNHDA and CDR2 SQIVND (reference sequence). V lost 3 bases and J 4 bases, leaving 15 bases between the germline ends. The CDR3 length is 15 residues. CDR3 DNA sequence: TGTGCCAGTAGTATTCTTGAGAGTTACGGCTATGGCTACACCTTC. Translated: CASSILESYGYGYTF.

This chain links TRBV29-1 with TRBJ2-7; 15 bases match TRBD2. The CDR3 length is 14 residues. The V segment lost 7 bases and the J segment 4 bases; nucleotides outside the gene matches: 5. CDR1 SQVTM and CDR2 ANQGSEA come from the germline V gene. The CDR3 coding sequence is TGCAGCGGTGGGACTAGCGGGAGGTCATACGAGCAGTACTTC. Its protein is CSGGTSGRSYEQYF.

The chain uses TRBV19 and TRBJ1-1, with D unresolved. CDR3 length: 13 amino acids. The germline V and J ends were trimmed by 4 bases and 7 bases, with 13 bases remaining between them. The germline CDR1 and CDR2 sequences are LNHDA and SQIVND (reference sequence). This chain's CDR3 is CASSNRGIDEAFF. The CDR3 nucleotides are TGTGCCAGTAGTAATCGAGGCATAGATGAAGCTTTCTTT.

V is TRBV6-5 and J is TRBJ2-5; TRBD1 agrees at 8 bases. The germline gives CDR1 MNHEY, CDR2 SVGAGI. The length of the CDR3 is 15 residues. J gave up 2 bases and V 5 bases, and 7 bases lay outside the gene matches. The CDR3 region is CASSHRGQGQETQYF. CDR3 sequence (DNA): TGTGCCAGCAGTCACCGCGGACAGGGACAAGAGACCCAGTACTTC.

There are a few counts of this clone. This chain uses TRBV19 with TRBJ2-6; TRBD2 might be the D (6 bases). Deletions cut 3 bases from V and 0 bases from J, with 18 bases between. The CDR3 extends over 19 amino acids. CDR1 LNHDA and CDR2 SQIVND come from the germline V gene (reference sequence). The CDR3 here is CASSMFGGTLYSGANVLTF. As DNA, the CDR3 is TGTGCCAGTAGTATGTTCGGGGGAACCCTTTACTCTGGGGCCAACGTCCTGACTTTC.

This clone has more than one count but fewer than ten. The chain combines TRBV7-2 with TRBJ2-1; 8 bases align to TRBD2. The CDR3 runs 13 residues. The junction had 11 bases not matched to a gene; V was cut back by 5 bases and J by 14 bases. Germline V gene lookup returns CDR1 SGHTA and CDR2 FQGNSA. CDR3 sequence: CASSARGGLGEFF. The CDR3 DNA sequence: TGTGCCAGCAGCGCCCGCGGGGGGCTGGGGGAGTTCTTC.

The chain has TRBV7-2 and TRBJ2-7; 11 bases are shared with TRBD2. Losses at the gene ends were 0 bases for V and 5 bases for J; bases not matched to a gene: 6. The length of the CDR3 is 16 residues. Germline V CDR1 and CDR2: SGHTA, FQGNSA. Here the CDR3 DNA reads TGTGCCAGCAGCTTAGCGGGTGGACTAGCGGGTGACGAGCAGTACTTC. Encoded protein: CASSLAGGLAGDEQYF.

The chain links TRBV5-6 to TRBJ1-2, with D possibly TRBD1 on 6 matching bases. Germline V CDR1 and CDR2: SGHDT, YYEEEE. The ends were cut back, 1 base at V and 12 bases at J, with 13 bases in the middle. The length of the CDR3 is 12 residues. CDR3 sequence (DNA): TGTGCCAGCAGCTTGACAGGGTTTGTCGACACCTTC. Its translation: CASSLTGFVDTF.

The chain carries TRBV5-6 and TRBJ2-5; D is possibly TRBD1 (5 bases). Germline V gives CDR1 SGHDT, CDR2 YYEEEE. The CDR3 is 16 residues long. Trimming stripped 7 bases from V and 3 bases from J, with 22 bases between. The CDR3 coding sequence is TGTGCCAGCGACTGGTTCGACCGACAGATAAAAGAGACCCAGTACTTC. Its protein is CASDWFDRQIKETQYF.

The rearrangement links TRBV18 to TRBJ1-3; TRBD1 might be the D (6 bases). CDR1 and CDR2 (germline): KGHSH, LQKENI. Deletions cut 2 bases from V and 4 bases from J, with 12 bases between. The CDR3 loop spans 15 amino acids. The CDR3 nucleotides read TGTGCCAGCTCACCAATTGAGGGGGTCGGAAACACCATATATTTT. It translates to CASSPIEGVGNTIYF.